This T cell receptor (beta chain) was observed in a study of cytomegalovirus exposure and HLA in healthy donors. Participants comprised healthy donors of bone marrow. At the time of sampling, donors were nominally healthy, though unrecorded immune exposures were likely. Study results and limitations: Presence/absence analysis assumed near-uniform sequencing depth across donors. When the data were analyzed later, several of the most significant clusters appeared to be linked to common viral pathogens.

On this clone: The antigen remains undetermined.

The length of the CDR3 is 18 residues. J was trimmed by 1 base and V by 1 base; bases with no gene match: 6. Germline V gene lookup returns CDR1 SGHDN and CDR2 FVKESK. The PCR contained 60 Vbeta and 13 Jbeta primers. Sequencing was performed with immunoSEQ multiplex PCR; in TCRdb, only in-frame clones are kept and a portion is missing. The sample has roughly 280,000 clones, around 65% seen once; the top ten hold under 3%. Material: PBMCs. The chain combines TRBV14 with TRBJ2-3; TRBD2 matches 12 bases. This clonotype was obtained from a female donor in good health and CMV-seronegative. The CDR3 DNA is TGTGCCAGCAGCCAAGGAAGACTAGCGGGAGTTGGCACAGATACGCAGTATTTT. Encoded protein: CASSQGRLAGVGTDTQYF.